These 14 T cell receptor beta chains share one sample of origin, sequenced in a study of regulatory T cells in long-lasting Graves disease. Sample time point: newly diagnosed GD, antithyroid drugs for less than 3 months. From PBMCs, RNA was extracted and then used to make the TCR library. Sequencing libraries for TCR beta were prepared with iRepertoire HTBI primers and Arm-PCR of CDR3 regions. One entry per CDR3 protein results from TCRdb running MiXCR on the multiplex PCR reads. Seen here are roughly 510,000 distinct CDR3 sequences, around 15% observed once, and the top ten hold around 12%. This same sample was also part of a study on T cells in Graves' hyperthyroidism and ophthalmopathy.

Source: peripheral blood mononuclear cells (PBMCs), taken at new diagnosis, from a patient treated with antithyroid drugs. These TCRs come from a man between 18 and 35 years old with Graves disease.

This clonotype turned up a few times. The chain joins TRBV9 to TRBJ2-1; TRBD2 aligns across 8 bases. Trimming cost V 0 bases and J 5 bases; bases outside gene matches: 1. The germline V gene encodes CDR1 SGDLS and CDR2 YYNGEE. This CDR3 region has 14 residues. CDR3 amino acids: CASSVAGGDNEQFF. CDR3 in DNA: TGTGCCAGCAGCGTAGCGGGAGGGGACAATGAGCAGTTCTTC.

CDR3 nucleotide sequence: TGTGCCAGCTCACCAATAGGCTCCGCCGAGACCCAGTACTTC. Its translation is CASSPIGSAETQYF. The V gene is TRBV18, the J gene TRBJ2-5; D unclear. CDR3 length: 14 residues. Germline V gene lookup returns CDR1 KGHSH and CDR2 LQKENI. V was trimmed by 2 bases and J by 5 bases, leaving 12 bases between them.

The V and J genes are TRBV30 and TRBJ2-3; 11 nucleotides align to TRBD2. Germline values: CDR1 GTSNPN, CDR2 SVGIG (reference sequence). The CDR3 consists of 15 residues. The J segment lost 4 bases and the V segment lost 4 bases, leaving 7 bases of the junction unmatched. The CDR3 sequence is CAWTNLAGGPDTQYF. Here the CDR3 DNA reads TGTGCCTGGACCAACTTAGCGGGAGGGCCAGATACGCAGTATTTT.

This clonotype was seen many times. CDR3 sequence: CASSEWESNQPQHF. Written as DNA, the CDR3 is TGTGCCAGCAGTGAATGGGAGAGCAATCAGCCCCAGCATTTT. This sequence joins TRBV2 and TRBJ1-5; D gene ambiguous. Trimming left V 2 bases short and J 1 base short, with 6 bases between. The CDR3 has 14 residues. Germline CDR1 and CDR2: SNHLY and FYNNEI.

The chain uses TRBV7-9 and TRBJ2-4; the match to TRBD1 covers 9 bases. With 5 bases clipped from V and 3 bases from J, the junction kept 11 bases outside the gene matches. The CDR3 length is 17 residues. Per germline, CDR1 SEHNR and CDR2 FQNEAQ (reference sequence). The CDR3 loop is CASSQGTGSRVKNIQYF. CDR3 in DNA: TGTGCCAGCAGCCAAGGGACAGGGAGTCGTGTCAAAAACATTCAGTACTTC.

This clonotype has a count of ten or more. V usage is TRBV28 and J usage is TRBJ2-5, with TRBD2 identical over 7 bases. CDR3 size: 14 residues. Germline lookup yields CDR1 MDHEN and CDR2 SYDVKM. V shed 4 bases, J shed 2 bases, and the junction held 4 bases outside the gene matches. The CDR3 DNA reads TGTGCCAGCAGTTCTAGCGGCCAACAAGAGACCCAGTACTTC. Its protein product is CASSSSGQQETQYF.

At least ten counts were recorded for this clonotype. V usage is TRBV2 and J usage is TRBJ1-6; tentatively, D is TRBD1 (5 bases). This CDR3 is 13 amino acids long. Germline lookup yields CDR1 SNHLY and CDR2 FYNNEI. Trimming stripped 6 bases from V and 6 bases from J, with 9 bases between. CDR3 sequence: CASRGDINSPLHF. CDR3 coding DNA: TGTGCCAGCAGGGGGGATATTAATTCACCCCTCCACTTT.

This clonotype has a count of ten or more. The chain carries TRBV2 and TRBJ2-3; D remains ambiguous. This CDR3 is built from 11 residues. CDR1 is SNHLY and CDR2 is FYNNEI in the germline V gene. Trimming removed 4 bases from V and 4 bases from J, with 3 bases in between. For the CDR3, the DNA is TGTGCCAGCAGTGCCCCAGATACGCAGTATTTT. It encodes CASSAPDTQYF.

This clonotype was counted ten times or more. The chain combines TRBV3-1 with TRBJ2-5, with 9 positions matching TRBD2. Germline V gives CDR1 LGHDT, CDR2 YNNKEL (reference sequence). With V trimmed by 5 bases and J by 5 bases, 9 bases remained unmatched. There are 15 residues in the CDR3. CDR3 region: CASSIGLAGRETQYF. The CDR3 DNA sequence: TGTGCCAGCAGCATCGGGCTAGCGGGAAGGGAGACCCAGTACTTC.

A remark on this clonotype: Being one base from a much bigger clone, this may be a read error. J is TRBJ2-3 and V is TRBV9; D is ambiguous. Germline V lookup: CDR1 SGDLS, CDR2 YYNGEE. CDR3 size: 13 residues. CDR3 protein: CASSLQHTDMQYF. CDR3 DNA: TGTGCCAGCAGCTTACAGCACACAGATATGCAGTATTTT.

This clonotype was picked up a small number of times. For the CDR3, the DNA is TGCGCCAGCAGCTCAACCGGGACTATGAACACTGAAGCTTTCTTT. Its protein product is CASSSTGTMNTEAFF. J is TRBJ1-1 and V is TRBV5-1, with D possibly matching TRBD1 (5 bases). CDR1 is SGHRS, CDR2 YFSETQ, per germline. V lost 3 bases and J 0 bases, leaving 12 bases between the germline ends. The CDR3 consists of 15 residues.

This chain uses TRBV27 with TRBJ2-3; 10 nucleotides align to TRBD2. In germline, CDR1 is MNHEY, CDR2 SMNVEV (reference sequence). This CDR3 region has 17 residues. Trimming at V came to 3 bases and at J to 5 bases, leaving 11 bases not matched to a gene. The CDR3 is CASSFSSGSLRGDTQYF. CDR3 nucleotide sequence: TGTGCCAGCAGTTTCTCTAGCGGGAGCCTACGAGGAGATACGCAGTATTTT.

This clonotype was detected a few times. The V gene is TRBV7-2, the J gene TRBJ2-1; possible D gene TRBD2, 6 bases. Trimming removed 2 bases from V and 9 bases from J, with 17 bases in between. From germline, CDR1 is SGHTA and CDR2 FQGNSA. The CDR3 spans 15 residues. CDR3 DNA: TGTGCCAGCAGCTTAACTCGGTTGGAAGCGGGTGAGCAGTTCTTC. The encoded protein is CASSLTRLEAGEQFF.

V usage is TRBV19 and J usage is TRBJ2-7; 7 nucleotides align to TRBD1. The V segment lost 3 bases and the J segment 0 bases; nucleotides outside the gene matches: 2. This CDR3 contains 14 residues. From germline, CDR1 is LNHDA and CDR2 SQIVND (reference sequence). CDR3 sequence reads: CASSMGTASYEQYF. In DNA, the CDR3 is TGTGCCAGTAGTATGGGGACAGCCTCCTACGAGCAGTACTTC. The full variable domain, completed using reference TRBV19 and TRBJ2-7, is DGGITQSPKYLFRKEGQNVTLSCEQNLNHDAMYWYRQDPGQGLRLIYYSQIVNDFQKGDIAEGYSVSREKKESFPLTVTSAQKNPTAFYLCASSMGTASYEQYFGPGTRLTVT.